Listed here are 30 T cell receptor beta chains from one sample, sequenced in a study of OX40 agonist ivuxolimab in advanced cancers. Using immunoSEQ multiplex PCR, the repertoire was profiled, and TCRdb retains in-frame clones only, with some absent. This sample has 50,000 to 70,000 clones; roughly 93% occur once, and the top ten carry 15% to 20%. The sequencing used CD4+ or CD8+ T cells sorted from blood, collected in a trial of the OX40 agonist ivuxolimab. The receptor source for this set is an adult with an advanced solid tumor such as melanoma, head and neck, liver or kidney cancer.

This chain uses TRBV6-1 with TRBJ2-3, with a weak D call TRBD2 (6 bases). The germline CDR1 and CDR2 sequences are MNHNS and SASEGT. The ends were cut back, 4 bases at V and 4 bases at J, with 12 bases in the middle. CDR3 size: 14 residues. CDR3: CASSAGRDSDTQYF. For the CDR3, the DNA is TGTGCCAGCAGTGCCGGGAGAGATTCAGATACGCAGTATTTT.

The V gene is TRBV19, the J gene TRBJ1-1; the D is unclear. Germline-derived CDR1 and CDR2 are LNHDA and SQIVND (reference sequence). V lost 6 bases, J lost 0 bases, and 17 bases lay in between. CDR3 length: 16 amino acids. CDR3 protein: CASSLRHDTMNTEAFF. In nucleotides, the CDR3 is TGTGCCAGTAGCCTTAGACATGATACAATGAACACTGAAGCTTTCTTT.

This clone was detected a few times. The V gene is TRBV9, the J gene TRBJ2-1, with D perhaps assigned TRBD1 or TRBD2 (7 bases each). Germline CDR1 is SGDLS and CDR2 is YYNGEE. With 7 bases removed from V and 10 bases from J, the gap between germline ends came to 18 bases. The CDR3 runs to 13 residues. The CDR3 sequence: CASSWGGGAEQFF. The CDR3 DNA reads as TGTGCCAGCTCCTGGGGAGGGGGCGCGGAGCAGTTCTTC. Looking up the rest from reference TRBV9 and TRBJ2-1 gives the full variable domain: DSGVTQTPKHLITATGQRVTLRCSPRSGDLSVYWYQQSLDQGLQFLIQYYNGEERAKGNILERFSAQQFPDLHSELNLSSLELGDSALYFCASSWGGGAEQFFGPGTRLTVL.

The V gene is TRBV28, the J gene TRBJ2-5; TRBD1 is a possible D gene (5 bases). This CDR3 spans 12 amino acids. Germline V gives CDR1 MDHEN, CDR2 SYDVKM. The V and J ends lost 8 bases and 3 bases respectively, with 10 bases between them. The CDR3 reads CASAWGEETQYF. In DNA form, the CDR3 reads TGTGCCAGCGCCTGGGGCGAAGAGACCCAGTACTTC.

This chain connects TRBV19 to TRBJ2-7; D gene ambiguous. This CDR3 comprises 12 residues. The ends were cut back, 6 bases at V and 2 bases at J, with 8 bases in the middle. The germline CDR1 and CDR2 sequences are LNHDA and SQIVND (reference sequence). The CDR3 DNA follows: TGTGCCAGTAGCGACGTCCCCTACGAGCAGTACTTC. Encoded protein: CASSDVPYEQYF.

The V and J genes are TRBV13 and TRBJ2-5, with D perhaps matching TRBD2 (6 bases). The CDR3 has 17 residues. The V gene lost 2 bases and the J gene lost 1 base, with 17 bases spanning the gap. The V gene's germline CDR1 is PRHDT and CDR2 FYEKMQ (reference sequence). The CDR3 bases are TGTGCCAGCAGCTTACAAGTGGAGGGGAGGCTCCAAGAGACCCAGTACTTC. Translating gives CASSLQVEGRLQETQYF.

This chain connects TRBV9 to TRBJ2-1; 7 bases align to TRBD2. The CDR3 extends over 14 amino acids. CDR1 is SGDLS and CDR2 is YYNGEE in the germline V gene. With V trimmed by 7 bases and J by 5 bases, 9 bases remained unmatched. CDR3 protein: CASSSGLTDNEQFF. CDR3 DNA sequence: TGTGCCAGCTCTAGCGGACTAACCGACAATGAGCAGTTCTTC. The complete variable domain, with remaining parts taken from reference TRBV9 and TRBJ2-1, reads DSGVTQTPKHLITATGQRVTLRCSPRSGDLSVYWYQQSLDQGLQFLIQYYNGEERAKGNILERFSAQQFPDLHSELNLSSLELGDSALYFCASSSGLTDNEQFFGPGTRLTVL.

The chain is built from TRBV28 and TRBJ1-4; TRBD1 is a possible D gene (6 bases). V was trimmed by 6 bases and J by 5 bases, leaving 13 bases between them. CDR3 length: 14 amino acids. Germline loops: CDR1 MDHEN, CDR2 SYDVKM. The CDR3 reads CASRPGVSNEKLFF. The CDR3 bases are TGTGCCAGCAGGCCAGGGGTTTCCAATGAAAAACTGTTTTTT.

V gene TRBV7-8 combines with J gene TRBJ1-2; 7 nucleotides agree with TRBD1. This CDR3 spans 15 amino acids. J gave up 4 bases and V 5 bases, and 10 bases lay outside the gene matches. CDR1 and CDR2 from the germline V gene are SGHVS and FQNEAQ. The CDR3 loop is CASSDDREALYGYTF. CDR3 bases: TGTGCCAGCAGCGACGACAGGGAGGCGCTCTATGGCTACACCTTC.

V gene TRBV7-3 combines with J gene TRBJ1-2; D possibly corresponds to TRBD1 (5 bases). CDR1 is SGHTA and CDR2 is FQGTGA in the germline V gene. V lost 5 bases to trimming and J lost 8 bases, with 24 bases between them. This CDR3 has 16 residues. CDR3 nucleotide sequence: TGTGCCAGCAGCCCACGCCCGGGACGGGGGAGTGAAGGCTACACCTTC. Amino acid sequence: CASSPRPGRGSEGYTF. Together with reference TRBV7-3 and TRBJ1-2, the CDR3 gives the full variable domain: GAGVSQTPSNKVTEKGKYVELRCDPISGHTALYWYRQSLGQGPEFLIYFQGTGAADDSGLPNDRFFAVRPEGSVSTLKIQRTERGDSAVYLCASSPRPGRGSEGYTFGSGTRLTVV.

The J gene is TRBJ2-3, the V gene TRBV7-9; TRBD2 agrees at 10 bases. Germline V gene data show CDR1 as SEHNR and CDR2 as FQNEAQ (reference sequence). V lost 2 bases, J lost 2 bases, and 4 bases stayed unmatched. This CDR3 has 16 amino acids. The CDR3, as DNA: TGTGCCAGCAGCTTAAGGCTAGCGGGAGTCACAGATACGCAGTATTTT. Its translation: CASSLRLAGVTDTQYF.

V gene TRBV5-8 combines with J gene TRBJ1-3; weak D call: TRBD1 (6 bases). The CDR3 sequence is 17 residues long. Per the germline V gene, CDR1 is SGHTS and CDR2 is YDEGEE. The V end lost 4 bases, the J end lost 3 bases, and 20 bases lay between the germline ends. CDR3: CASSAAWGALGGNTIYF. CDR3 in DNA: TGTGCCAGCAGCGCGGCGTGGGGGGCGCTAGGTGGAAACACCATATATTTT.

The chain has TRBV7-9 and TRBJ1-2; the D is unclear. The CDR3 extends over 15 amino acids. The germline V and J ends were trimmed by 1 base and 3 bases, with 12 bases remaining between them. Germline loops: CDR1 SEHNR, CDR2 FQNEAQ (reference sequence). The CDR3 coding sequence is TGTGCCAGCAGCTTAGGTGTCGGCACCTACTATGGCTACACCTTC. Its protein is CASSLGVGTYYGYTF.

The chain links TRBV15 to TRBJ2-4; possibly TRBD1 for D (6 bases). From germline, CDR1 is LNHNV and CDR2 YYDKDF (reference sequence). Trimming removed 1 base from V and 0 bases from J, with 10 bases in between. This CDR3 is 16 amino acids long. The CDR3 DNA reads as TGTGCCACCAGCAGAGGACAGGAACTAGCCAAAAACATTCAGTACTTC. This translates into CATSRGQELAKNIQYF.

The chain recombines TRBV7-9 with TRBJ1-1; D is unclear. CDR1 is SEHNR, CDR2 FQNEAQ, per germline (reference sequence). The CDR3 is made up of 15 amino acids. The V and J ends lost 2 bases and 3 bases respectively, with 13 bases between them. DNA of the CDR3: TGTGCCAGCAGCTTACGTCCCCGGGAGGACACTGAAGCTTTCTTT. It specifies CASSLRPREDTEAFF. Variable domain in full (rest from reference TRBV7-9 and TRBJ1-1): DTGVSQNPRHKITKRGQNVTFRCDPISEHNRLYWYRQTLGQGPEFLTYFQNEAQLEKSRLLSDRFSAERPKGSFSTLEIQRTEQGDSAMYLCASSLRPREDTEAFFGQGTRLTVV.

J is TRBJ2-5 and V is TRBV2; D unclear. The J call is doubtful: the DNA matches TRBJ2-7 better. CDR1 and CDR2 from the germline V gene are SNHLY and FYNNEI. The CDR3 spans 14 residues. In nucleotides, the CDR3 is TGTGCCAGCAGGCTCCCCCCGGGTTCCCACGAGCAGTACTTC. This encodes CASRLPPGSHEQYF.

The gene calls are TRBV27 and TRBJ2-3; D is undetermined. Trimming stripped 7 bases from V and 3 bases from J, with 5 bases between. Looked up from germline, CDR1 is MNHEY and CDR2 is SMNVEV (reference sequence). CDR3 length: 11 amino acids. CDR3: CASMGTDTQYF. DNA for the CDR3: TGTGCCAGCATGGGAACAGATACGCAGTATTTT.

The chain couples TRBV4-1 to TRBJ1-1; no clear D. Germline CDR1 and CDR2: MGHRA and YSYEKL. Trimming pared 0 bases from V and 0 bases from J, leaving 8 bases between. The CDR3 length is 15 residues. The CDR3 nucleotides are TGCGCCAGCAGCCAAGAAAGCCTAATGAACACTGAAGCTTTCTTT. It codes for CASSQESLMNTEAFF.

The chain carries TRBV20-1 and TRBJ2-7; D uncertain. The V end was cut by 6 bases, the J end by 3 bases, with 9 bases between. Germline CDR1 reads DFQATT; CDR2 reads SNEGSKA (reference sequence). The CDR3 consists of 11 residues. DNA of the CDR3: TGCAGTGCAGGTTGGGACTACGAGCAGTACTTC. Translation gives CSAGWDYEQYF.

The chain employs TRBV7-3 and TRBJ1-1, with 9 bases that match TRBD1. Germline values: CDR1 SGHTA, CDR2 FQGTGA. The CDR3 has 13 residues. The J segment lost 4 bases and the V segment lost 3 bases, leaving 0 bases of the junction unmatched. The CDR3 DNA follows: TGTGCCAGCAGCTTGACAGGGGGCACTGAAGCTTTCTTT. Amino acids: CASSLTGGTEAFF.

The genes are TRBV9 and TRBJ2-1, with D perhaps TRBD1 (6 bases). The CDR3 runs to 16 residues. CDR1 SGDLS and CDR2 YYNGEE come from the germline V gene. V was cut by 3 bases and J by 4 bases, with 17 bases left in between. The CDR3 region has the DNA TGTGCCAGCAGCGAACCGACCGGGACATCGTACAATGAGCAGTTCTTC. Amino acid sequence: CASSEPTGTSYNEQFF.

CDR3 DNA: TGTGCCAGCAGTTTGCGACAGGGCTGGCAAGAGACCCAGTACTTC. The encoded protein is CASSLRQGWQETQYF. J is TRBJ2-5 and V is TRBV28, with 7 positions matching TRBD1. J gave up 2 bases and V 3 bases, and 6 bases lay outside the gene matches. This CDR3 contains 15 residues. From germline, CDR1 is MDHEN and CDR2 SYDVKM.

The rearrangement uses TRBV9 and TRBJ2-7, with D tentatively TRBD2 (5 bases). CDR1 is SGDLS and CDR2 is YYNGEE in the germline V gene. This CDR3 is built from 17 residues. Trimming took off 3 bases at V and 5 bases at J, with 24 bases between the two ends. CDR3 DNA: TGTGCCAGCAGCGCTTTCCCAGACACCCGGGGATCGAACGAGCAGTACTTC. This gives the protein CASSAFPDTRGSNEQYF.

The CDR3 region is CASSLGYSVGYGYTF. The CDR3 DNA reads as TGTGCCAGCAGCTTGGGATACTCAGTGGGCTATGGCTACACCTTC. The rearrangement uses TRBV5-4 and TRBJ1-2; the D is unclear. With 0 bases removed from V and 4 bases from J, the gap between germline ends came to 13 bases. The CDR3 runs 15 residues. Germline CDR1 SGHNT, CDR2 YYREEE (reference sequence).

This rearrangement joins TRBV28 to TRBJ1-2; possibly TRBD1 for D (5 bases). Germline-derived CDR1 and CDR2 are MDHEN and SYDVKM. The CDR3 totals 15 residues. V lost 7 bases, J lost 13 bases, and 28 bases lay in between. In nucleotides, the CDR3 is TGTGCCAGCATGGGTGAGGCAGGGCCTAGGAGTATTCTCACCTTC. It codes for CASMGEAGPRSILTF.

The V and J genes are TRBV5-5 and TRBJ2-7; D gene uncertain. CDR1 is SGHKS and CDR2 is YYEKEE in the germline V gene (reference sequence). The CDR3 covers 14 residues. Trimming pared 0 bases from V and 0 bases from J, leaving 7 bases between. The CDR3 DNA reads TGTGCCAGCAGCTTGGAAGAGAGCTCCTACGAGCAGTACTTC. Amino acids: CASSLEESSYEQYF.

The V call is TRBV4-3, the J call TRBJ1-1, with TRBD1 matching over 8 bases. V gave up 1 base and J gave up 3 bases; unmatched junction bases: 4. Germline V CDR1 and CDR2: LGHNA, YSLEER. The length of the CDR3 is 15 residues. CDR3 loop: CASSQGRGLDTEAFF. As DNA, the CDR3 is TGCGCCAGCAGCCAAGGCAGGGGGCTGGACACTGAAGCTTTCTTT.

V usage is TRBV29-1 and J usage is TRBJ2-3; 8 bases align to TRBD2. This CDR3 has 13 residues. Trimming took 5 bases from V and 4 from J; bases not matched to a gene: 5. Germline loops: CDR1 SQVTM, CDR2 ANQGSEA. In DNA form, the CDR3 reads TGCAGCGTTCAGCGGGAGCCGGCAGATACGCAGTATTTT. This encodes CSVQREPADTQYF.

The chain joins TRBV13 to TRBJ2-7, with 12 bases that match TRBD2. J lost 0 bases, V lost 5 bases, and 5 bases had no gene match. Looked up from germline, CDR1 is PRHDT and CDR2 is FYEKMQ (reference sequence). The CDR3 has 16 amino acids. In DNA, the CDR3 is TGTGCCAGCAGCCCTATGACTAGCGGGAGCTCCTACGAGCAGTACTTC. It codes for CASSPMTSGSSYEQYF. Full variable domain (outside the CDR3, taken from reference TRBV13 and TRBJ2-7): AAGVIQSPRHLIKEKRETATLKCYPIPRHDTVYWYQQGPGQDPQFLISFYEKMQSDKGSIPDRFSAQQFSDYHSELNMSSLELGDSALYFCASSPMTSGSSYEQYFGPGTRLTVT.

CDR3 protein: CASSFKPGLAFNEQFF. CDR3 DNA: TGTGCCAGCAGCTTCAAACCGGGACTAGCCTTCAATGAGCAGTTCTTC. The chain links TRBV5-4 to TRBJ2-1, with 9 bases that match TRBD2. The CDR3 contains 16 residues. Trimming at V came to 2 bases and at J to 6 bases, leaving 9 bases not matched to a gene. Germline V gene sequence: CDR1 SGHNT, CDR2 YYREEE (reference sequence).